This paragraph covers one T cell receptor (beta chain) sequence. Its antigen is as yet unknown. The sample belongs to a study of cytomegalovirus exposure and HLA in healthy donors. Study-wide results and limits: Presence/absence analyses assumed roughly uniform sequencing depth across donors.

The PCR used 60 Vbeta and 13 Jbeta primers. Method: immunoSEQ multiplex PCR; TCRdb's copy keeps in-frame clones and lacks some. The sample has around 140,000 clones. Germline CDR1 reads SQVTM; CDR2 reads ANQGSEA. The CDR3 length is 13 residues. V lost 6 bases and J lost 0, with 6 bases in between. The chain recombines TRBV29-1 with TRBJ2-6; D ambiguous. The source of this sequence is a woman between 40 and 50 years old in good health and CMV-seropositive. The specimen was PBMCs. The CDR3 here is CSVSFSGANVLTF. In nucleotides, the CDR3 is TGCAGCGTGAGCTTCTCTGGGGCCAACGTCCTGACTTTC. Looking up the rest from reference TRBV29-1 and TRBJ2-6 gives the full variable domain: SAVISQKPSRDICQRGTSLTIQCQVDSQVTMMFWYRQQPGQSLTLIATANQGSEATYESGFVIDKFPISRPNLTFSTLTVSNMSPEDSSIYLCSVSFSGANVLTFGAGSRLTVL.